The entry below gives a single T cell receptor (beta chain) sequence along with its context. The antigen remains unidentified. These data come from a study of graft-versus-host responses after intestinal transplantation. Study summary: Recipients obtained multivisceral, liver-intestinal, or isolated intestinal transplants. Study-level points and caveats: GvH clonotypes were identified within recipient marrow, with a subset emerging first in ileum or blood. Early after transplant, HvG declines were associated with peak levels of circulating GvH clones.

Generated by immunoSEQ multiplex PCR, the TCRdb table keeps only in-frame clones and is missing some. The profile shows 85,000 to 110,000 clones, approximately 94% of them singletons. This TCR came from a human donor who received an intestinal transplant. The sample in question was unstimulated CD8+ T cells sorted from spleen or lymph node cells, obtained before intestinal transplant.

For the CDR3, the DNA is TGTGCCTGGAGGGAAACAGGGGTGAAGAAAAAACTGTTTTTT. It encodes CAWRETGVKKKLFF. V and J are TRBV30 and TRBJ1-4; TRBD1 matches at 7 bases. The CDR3 runs to 14 residues. Trimming removed 3 bases from V and 9 bases from J; junction bases left unmatched: 10. Germline-derived CDR1 and CDR2 are GTSNPN and SVGIG (reference sequence).